This TCR beta chain was obtained from a study of blood T cell repertoires in COVID-19. Background on the study: T cells, B-cell-depleted T cells, or PBMCs provided the cDNA or gDNA that served as material.

Authors' data handling: Reference gene primer amplification gave nucleated cell count estimates. The table came from immunoSEQ multiplex PCR; TCRdb's copy has only in-frame clones and leaves some out. That table is the source of V, J and clone size, and D and trimming were worked out from the DNA. The repertoire holds some 300,000 clones, with 89% as singletons. This clone was detected a few times. Ages ranged from roughly 18 to 100 years, with residence in some 25 US areas. Researchers sorted participants into cohorts using their self-reported clinical history. V lost 5 bases to trimming and J lost 8 bases; unmatched junction nucleotides: 11. This CDR3 has 15 amino acids. Germline V gives CDR1 SGHVS, CDR2 FQNEAQ.

The chain employs TRBV7-8 and TRBJ1-4; 7 nucleotides line up with TRBD1. The sequencing input was PBMCs or T cells enriched from blood (not recorded which). The origin of this receptor is a woman aged 45-60 years who had been exposed to COVID-19. In nucleotides, the CDR3 is TGTGCCAGCAGCACTACAGGGGCCCTAGGGGAAAAACTGTTTTTT. Its translation: CASSTTGALGEKLFF.